This T cell receptor beta chain was captured in a study of human T cells and chemical hapten exposure. About the research overall: Patients' scalps got diphenylcyclopropenone weekly throughout the roughly 25-week study. Patches that contained 0.01% DPC were applied to the upper back and read at 6 days.

Sample time point: patch test 2, 6 weeks after DPC sensitization. The treatment here: therapeutic diphenylcyclopropenone sensitization with weekly scalp DPC. As regards this clonotype: Its antigen is still unknown.

The J segment lost 6 bases and the V segment lost 3 bases, leaving 15 bases of the junction unmatched. The CDR3 extends over 17 amino acids. Study-level results: The study found expanded TCRs formed significantly more large CDR3 similarity clusters than controls. With DPC sensitization, TCRs exceeding 1 in 1000 frequency showed no change.

TCRdb reanalysed the RACE reads using MiXCR and keeps one entry per CDR3 protein. The table records about 140,000 distinct CDR3 sequences, 12% of them present only once. The rearrangement links TRBV12-3 or TRBV12-4 to TRBJ2-3, with TRBD1 identical over 7 bases. Sequenced here: whole blood, sampled in connection with sensitization to the hapten diphenylcyclopropenone (DPC). The source of this sequence is a woman aged 45-65 years with alopecia areata. Some clones in this sample may be carry-over from other donors' samples. The chain's CDR3 is CASSLGKTGLSSDTQYF. The CDR3 nucleotides read TGTGCCAGCAGTTTGGGCAAGACAGGGCTAAGCTCCGATACGCAGTATTTT.